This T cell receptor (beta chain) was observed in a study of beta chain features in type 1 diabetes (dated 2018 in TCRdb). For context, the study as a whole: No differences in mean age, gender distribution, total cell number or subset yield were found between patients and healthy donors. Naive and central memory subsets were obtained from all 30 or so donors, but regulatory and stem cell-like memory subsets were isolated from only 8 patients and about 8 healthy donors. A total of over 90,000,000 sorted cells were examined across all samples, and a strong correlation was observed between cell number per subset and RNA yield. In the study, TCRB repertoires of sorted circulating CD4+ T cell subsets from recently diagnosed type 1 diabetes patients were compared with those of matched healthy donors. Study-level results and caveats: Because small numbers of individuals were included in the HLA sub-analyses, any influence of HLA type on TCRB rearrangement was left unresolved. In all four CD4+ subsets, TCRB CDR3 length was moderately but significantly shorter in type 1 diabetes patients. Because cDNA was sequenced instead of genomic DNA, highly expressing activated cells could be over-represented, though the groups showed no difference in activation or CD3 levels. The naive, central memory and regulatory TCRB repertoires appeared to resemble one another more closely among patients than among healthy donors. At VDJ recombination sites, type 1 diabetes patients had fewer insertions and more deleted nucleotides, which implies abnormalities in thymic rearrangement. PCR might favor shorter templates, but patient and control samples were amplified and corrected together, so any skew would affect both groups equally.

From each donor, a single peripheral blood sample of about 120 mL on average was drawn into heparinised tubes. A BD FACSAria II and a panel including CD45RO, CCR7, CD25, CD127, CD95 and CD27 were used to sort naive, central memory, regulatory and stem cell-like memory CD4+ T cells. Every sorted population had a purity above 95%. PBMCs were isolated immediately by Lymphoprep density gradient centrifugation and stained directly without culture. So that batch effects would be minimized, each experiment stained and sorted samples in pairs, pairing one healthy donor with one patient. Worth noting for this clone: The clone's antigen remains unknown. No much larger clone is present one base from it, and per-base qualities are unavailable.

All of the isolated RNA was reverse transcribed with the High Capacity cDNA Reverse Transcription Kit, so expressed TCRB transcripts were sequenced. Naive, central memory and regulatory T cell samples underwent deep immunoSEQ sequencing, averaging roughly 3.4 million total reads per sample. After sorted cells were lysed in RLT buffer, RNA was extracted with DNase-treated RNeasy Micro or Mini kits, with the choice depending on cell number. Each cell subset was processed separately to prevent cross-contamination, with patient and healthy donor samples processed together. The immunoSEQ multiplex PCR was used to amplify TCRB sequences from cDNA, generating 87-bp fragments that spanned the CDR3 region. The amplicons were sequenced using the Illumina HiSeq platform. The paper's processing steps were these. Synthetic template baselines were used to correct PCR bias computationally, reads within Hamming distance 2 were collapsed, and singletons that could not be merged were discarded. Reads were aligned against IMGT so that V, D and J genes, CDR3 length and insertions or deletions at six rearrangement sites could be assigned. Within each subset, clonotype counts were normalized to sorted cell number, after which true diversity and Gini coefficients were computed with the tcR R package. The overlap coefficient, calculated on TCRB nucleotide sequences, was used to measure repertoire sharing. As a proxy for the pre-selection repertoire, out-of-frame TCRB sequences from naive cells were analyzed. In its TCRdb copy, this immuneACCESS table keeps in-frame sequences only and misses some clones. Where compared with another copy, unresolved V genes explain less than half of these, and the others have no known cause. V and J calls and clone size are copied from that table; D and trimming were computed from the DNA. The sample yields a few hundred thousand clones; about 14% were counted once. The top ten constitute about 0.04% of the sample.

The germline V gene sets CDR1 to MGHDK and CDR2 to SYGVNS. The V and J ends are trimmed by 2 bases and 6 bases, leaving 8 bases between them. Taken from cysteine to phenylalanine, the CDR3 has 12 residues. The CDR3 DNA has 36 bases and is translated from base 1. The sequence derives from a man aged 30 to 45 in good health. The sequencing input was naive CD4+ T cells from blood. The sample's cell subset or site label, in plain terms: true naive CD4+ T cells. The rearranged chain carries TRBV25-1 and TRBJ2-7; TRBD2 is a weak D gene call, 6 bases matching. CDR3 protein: CASSELRGEQYF. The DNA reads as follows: TGTGCCAGCAGTGAACTGCGGGGCGAGCAGTACTTC.